This TCR beta chain is drawn from a study of preoperative IRX-2 immunotherapy in early breast cancer. As to treatment: preoperative locoregional IRX-2 cytokine immunotherapy. Here immunoSEQ multiplex PCR was the method, and the copy in TCRdb shows in-frame clones only, minus some. The sample carries approximately 38,000 clones, 82% recorded once. Only a few counts were recorded for this clone. This CDR3 region has 15 residues. J is TRBJ2-1 and V is TRBV1; TRBD2, the table's D call, lacks a check against the DNA. TRBV1 is recorded as a pseudogene. This TCR derives from a human donor with breast cancer. Source: lymph node tissue, taken after IRX-2 immunotherapy. The CDR3, as DNA: TGCGCCAGCAGCCAAGAACGGACTGCCCTAAATGAGCAGTTCTTC. It yields the protein CASSQERTALNEQFF.